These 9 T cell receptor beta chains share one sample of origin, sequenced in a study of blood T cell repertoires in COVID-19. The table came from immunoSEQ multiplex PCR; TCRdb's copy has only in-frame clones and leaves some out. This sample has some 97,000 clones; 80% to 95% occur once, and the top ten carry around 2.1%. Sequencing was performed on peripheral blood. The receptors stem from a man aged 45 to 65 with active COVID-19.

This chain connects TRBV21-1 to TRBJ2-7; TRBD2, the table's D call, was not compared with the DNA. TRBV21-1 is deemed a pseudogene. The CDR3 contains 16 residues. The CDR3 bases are TGTGCCAGCAGCATTCCCCTAGCGGGATCGGACTGCGAGCAGTACGTC. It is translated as CASSIPLAGSDCEQYV.

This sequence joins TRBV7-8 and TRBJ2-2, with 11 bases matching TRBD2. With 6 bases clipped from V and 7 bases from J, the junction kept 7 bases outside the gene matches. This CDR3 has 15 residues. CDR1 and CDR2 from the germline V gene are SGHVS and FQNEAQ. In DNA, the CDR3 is TGTGCCAGCAGGCTAGCGGGGGGCAGGAACGGGGAGCTGTTTTTT. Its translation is CASRLAGGRNGELFF.

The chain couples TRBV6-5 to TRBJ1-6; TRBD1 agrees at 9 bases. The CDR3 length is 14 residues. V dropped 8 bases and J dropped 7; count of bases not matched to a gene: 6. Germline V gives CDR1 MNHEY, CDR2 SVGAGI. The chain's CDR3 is CASGPGQGNSPLHF. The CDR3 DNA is TGTGCCAGCGGGCCGGGACAGGGCAATTCACCCCTCCACTTT.

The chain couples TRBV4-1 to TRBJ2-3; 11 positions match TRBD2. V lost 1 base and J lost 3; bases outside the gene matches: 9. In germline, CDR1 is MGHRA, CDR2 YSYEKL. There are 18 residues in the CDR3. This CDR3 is CASSQARGSGGGTDTQYF. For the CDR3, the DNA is TGCGCCAGCAGCCAAGCCCGGGGTAGCGGGGGGGGGACAGATACGCAGTATTTT.

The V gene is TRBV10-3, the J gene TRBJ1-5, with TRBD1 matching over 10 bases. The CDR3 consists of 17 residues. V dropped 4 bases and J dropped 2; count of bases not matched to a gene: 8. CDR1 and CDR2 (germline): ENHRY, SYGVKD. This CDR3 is CAISGGTGVGGNQPQHF. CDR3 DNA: TGTGCCATCAGTGGTGGGACAGGGGTTGGGGGCAATCAGCCCCAGCATTTT.

DNA of the CDR3: TGTGCCAGCAGCCCGGACAGTTCCAACACAGATACGCAGTATTTT. Translation: CASSPDSSNTDTQYF. This chain uses TRBV5-4 with TRBJ2-3, with a weak D call TRBD1 (6 bases). With 4 bases removed from V and 2 bases from J, the gap between germline ends came to 14 bases. CDR1 is SGHNT and CDR2 is YYREEE in the germline V gene (reference sequence). This CDR3 is built from 15 residues.

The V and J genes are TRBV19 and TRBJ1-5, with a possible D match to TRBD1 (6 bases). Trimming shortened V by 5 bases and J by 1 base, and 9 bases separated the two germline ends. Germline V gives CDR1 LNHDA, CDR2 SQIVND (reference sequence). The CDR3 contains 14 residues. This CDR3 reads CASSLQGSNQPQHF. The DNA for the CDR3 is TGTGCCAGTAGTCTACAGGGAAGCAATCAGCCCCAGCATTTT.

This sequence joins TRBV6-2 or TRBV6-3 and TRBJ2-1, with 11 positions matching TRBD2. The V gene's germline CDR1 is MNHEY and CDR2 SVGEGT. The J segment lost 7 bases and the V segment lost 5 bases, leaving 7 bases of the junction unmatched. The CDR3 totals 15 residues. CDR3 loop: CASSVTSGSWNEQFF. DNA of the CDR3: TGTGCCAGCAGTGTCACTAGCGGGAGTTGGAATGAGCAGTTCTTC.

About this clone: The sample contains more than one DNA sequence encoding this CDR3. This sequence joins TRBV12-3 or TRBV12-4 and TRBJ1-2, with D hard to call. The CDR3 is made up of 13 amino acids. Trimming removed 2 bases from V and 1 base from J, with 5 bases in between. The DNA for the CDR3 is TGTGCCAGCAGTTTAACGGGTAACTATGGCTACACCTTC. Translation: CASSLTGNYGYTF.